This T cell receptor (beta chain) was sequenced during a study of OX40 agonist ivuxolimab in advanced cancers. The overall study: Of mixed ages from roughly 23 to 80 and averaging about 60 years, the group was 65% to 85% male. Three partial responders included one hepatocellular carcinoma patient and two cutaneous melanoma patients. General study results and limits: On average, CD8+ T cells showed a greater number of expanded clones than CD4+.

This clone was counted a single time. The antigen is unknown. Sequencing used immunoSEQ multiplex PCR; TCRdb keeps in-frame clones, though not all of them. The table records tens of thousands of clones, 90% to 95% of them present only once. The CDR3 runs to 13 residues. Trimming removed 1 base at V and 4 bases at J, with 11 bases between. The V gene's germline CDR1 is SQVTM and CDR2 ANQGSEA. This clonotype was sampled from an adult with an advanced solid tumor such as melanoma, head and neck, liver or kidney cancer. Specimen: CD4+ or CD8+ T cells sorted from blood, collected in a trial of the OX40 agonist ivuxolimab. The rearrangement links TRBV29-1 to TRBJ2-7; possibly TRBD1 for D (7 bases). CDR3 sequence (DNA): TGCAGCGTTGAAGGTCCAGGGGGGTACGAGCAGTACTTC. The encoded protein is CSVEGPGGYEQYF.